At least ten counts were recorded for the clone carrying this T cell receptor beta chain. Its antigen is unknown. The data originate from a study of T cells after yellow fever vaccination. At the level of the study: Preparation used SMART-Seq v4 Ultra Low Input for the low-cell-number fractions. Study-wide results and caveats: A small share of clonotypes appeared in both CD4 and CD8 compartments. The study re-detected most primary-vaccination clones after the booster (about 95% CD4, 85% to 90% CD8).

In TCRdb, the 5' RACE reads were re-called with MiXCR into one record per CDR3 protein. The sample holds under 550,000 distinct CDR3 sequences, roughly 22% seen once. Sample: PBMCs, taken 21 days after the first yellow fever vaccination. The source of this sequence is a man younger than 35 who received the YFV17D yellow fever vaccine.

The CDR3: CSVEEIAGTGGEDTQYF. The CDR3 DNA sequence: TGCAGCGTTGAAGAAATTGCCGGGACAGGGGGCGAAGATACGCAGTATTTT. The chain recombines TRBV29-1 with TRBJ2-3; 12 bases agree with TRBD1. V gave up 0 bases and J gave up 5 bases; unmatched junction bases: 9. This CDR3 contains 17 residues. From germline, CDR1 is SQVTM and CDR2 ANQGSEA.